This T cell receptor (beta chain) derives from a study of blood T cell repertoires in COVID-19. Study-wide context: Acute and convalescent COVID-19 samples came from the United States, Italy and Spain. Sources were T cells, B-cell-depleted T cells, or PBMCs; the material itself was cDNA or gDNA.

In the authors' workflow: It was from reference gene primer amplification that nucleated cell counts were estimated. Clones were sequenced by immunoSEQ multiplex PCR, and TCRdb holds only the in-frame ones, with some missing. V and J calls and clone size are copied from that table; D and trimming were computed from the DNA. The sample comprises fewer than 150,000 clones, about 83% of which are singletons, and around 4.5% rests with the top ten. The sample was peripheral blood. This receptor was obtained from a woman in her forties with acute or convalescent COVID-19.

In nucleotides, the CDR3 is TGTGCCAGCAGTTGGGCACAGGGGTCTTATGGCTACACCTTC. This gives the protein CASSWAQGSYGYTF. The chain uses TRBV6-5 and TRBJ1-2; 7 bases match TRBD1. This CDR3 contains 14 residues. V shed 4 bases and J 5 bases; nucleotides not matched to a gene: 7. Germline V gene data show CDR1 as MNHEY and CDR2 as SVGAGI.